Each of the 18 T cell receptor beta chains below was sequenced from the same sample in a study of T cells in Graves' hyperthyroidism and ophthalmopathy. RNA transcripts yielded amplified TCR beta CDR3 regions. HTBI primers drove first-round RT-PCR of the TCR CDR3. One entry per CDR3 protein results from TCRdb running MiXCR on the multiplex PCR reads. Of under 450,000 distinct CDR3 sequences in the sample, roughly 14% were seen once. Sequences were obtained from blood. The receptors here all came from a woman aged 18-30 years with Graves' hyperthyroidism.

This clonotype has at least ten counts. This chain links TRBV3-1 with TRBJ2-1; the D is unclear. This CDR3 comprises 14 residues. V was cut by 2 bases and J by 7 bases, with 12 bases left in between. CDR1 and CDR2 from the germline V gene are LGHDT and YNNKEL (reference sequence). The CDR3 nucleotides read TGTGCCAGCAGCCAAAGATCCGTCGAGAATGAGCAGTTCTTC. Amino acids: CASSQRSVENEQFF.

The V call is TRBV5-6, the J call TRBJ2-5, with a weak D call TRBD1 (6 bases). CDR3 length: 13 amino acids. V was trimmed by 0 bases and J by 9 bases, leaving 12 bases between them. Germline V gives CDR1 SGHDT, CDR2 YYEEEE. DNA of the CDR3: TGTGCCAGCAGCTTGGTTGGGGGCGAGGCCCAGTACTTC. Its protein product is CASSLVGGEAQYF.

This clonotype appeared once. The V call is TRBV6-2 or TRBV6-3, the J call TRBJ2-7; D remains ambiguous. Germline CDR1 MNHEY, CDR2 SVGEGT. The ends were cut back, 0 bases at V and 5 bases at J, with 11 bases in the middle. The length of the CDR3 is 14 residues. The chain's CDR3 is CASSYSPGADEQYF. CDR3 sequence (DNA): TGTGCCAGCAGTTACTCTCCGGGTGCCGACGAGCAGTACTTC.

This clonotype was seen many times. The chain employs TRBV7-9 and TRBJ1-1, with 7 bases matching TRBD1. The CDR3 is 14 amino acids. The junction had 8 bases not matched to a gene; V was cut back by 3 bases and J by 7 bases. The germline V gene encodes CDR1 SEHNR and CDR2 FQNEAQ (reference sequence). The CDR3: CASSLGGGPNEAFF. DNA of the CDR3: TGTGCCAGCAGCTTGGGAGGGGGCCCCAATGAAGCTTTCTTT. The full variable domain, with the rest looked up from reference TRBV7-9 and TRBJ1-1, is DTGVSQNPRHKITKRGQNVTFRCDPISEHNRLYWYRQTLGQGPEFLTYFQNEAQLEKSRLLSDRFSAERPKGSFSTLEIQRTEQGDSAMYLCASSLGGGPNEAFFGQGTRLTVV.

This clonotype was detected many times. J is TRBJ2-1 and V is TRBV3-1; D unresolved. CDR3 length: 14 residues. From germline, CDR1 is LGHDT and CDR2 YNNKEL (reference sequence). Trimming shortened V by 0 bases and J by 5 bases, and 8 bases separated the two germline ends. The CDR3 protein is CASSQDPVDNEQFF. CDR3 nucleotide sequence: TGTGCCAGCAGCCAAGATCCAGTCGACAATGAGCAGTTCTTC.

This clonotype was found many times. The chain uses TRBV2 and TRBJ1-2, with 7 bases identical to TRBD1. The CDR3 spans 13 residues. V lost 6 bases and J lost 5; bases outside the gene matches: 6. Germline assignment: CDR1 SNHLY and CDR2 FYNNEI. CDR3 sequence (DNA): TGTGCCAGCAGAACGACAGGGCCTTATGGCTACACCTTC. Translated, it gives CASRTTGPYGYTF.

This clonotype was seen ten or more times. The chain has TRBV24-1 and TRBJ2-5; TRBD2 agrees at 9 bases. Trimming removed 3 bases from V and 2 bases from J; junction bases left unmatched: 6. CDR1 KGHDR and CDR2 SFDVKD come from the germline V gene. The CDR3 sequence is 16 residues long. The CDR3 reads CATSDRASGEQETQYF. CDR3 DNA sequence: TGTGCCACCAGTGATAGGGCTAGCGGGGAACAAGAGACCCAGTACTTC.

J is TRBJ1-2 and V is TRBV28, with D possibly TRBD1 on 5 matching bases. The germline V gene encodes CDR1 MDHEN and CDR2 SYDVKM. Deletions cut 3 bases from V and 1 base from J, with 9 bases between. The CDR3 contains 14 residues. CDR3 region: CASSLRGDNYGYTF. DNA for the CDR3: TGTGCCAGCAGTTTGAGGGGAGATAACTATGGCTACACCTTC.

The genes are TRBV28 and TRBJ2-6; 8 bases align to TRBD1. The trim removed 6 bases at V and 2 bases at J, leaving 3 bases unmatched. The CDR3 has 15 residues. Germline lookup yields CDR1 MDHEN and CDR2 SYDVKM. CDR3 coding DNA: TGTGCCAGCAGCACACAGGGGGCTGGGGCCAACGTCCTGACTTTC. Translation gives CASSTQGAGANVLTF.

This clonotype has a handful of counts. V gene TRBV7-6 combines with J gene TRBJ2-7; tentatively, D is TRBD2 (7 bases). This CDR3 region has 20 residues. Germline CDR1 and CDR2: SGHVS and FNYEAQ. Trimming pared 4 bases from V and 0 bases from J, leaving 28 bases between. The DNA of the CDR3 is TGTGCCAGCAGCTCTACCATAGGGCTAAGGGGGGGGAAGAGCTCCTACGAGCAGTACTTC. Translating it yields CASSSTIGLRGGKSSYEQYF.

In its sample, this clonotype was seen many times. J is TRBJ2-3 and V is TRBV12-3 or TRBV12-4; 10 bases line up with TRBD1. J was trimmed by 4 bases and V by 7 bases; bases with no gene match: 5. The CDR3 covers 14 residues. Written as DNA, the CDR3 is TGTGCCAGCATAAGGACAGGGGGGGCAGATACGCAGTATTTT. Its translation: CASIRTGGADTQYF.

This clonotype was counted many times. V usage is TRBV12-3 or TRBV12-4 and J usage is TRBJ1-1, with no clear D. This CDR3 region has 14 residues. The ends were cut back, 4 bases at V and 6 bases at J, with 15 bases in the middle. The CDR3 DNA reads TGTGCCAGCAGTTCCAGGCCGTATTACCCTGAAGCTTTCTTT. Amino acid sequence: CASSSRPYYPEAFF.

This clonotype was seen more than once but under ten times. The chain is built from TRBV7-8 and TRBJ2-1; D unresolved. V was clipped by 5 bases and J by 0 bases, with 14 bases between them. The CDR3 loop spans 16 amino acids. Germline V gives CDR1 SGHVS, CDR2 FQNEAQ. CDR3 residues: CASSIMASRSYNEQFF. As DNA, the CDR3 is TGTGCCAGCAGCATTATGGCGAGTCGCTCCTACAATGAGCAGTTCTTC.

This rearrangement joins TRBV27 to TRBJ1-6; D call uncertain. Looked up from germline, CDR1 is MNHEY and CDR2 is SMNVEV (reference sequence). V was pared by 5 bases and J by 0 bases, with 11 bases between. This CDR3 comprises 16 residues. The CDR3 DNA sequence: TGTGCCAGCAGTCGTGACTCTAGCTCCTATAATTCACCCCTCCACTTT. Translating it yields CASSRDSSSYNSPLHF.

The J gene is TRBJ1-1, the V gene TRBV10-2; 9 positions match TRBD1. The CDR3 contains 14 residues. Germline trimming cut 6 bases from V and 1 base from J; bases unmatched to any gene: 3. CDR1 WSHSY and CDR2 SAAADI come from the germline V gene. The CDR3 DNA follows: TGCGCCAGCAGGGGGACAGGGCAGAACACTGAAGCTTTCTTT. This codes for CASRGTGQNTEAFF.

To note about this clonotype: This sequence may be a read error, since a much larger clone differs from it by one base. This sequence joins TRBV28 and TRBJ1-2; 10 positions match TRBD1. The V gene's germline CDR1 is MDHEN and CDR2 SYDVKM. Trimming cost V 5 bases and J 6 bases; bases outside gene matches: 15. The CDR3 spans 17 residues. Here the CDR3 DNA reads TGTGCCAGCAGTACACCGGGACAGGGGAGTTTAGGCCATGGCTACACCTTC. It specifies CASSTPGQGSLGHGYTF.

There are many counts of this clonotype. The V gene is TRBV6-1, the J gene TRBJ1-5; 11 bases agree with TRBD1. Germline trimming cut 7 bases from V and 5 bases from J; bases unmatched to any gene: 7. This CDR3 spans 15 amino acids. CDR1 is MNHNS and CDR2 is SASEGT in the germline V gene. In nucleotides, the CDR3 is TGTGCCAGCACACGGACAGGGGGCTCGGATCAGCCCCAGCATTTT. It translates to CASTRTGGSDQPQHF.

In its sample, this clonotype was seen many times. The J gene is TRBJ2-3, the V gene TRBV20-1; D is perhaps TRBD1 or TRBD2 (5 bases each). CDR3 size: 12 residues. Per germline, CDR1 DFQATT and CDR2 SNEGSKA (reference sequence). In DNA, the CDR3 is TGCAGCGTCCGGGGACCGTCAGATACGCAGTATTTT. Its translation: CSVRGPSDTQYF.